Below are 25 T cell receptor beta chains sequenced from a single sample in a study of CD4 T cells in relation to SARS-CoV-2 and coronaviruses. This table comes from immunoSEQ multiplex PCR, and its TCRdb copy is limited to in-frame clones, with some not included. The sample holds around 54,000 clones, 92% seen once. Sequencing input: naive CD4+ T cells from PBMCs. The subset was: naive CD4+ T cells isolated by negative enrichment. Source of these receptors: an adult with COVID-19.

The chain couples TRBV28 to TRBJ2-7; 12 nucleotides match TRBD2. From germline, CDR1 is MDHEN and CDR2 SYDVKM. This CDR3 comprises 18 residues. V gave up 5 bases and J gave up 4 bases; unmatched junction bases: 15. CDR3 nucleotide sequence: TGTGCCAGCAGTGGGAATCTTGGTAGGACTAGCGGGATTTACGAGCAGTACTTC. Protein sequence: CASSGNLGRTSGIYEQYF.

The CDR3 nucleotides are TGTGCCAGCAGGGGACAGTGGGGGGATACGCAGTATTTT. Translation gives CASRGQWGDTQYF. The rearrangement uses TRBV12-3 or TRBV12-4 and TRBJ2-3, with 7 bases matching TRBD1. This CDR3 has 13 residues. V was clipped by 6 bases and J by 6 bases; unmatched bases: 6.

The chain links TRBV18 to TRBJ1-1; D not certain. With 6 bases removed from V and 1 base from J, the gap between germline ends came to 18 bases. The length of the CDR3 is 16 residues. The V gene's germline CDR1 is KGHSH and CDR2 LQKENI. The CDR3 loop is CASSTSNAPKNTEAFF. The CDR3 coding sequence is TGTGCCAGCTCGACTTCAAATGCACCGAAGAACACTGAAGCTTTCTTT.

This chain uses TRBV4-1 with TRBJ2-7, with TRBD2 matching over 11 bases. The CDR3 runs 15 residues. V lost 3 bases and J lost 4; bases outside the gene matches: 5. CDR1 and CDR2 (germline): MGHRA, YSYEKL. The chain's CDR3 is CASSHALAGVYEQYF. In DNA, the CDR3 is TGCGCCAGCAGCCATGCACTAGCGGGAGTGTACGAGCAGTACTTC.

The chain links TRBV4-3 to TRBJ2-2, with D perhaps TRBD2 (7 bases). The germline CDR1 and CDR2 sequences are LGHNA and YSLEER. Trimming took 1 base from V and 5 from J, leaving 14 bases between them. The length of the CDR3 is 16 residues. CDR3 nucleotides: TGCGCCAGCAGCCAAGTGTGGGGGAGGGGGACCGGGGAGCTGTTTTTT. As protein: CASSQVWGRGTGELFF.

The gene calls are TRBV28 and TRBJ2-3; 7 positions match TRBD2. V gave up 5 bases and J gave up 2 bases; unmatched junction bases: 13. This CDR3 has 17 residues. The germline gives CDR1 MDHEN, CDR2 SYDVKM. The DNA for the CDR3 is TGTGCCAGCAGTCCCAGTGGGACTACCTCCGACACAGATACGCAGTATTTT. Its protein is CASSPSGTTSDTDTQYF. The variable domain in full, completed from reference TRBV28 and TRBJ2-3, reads DVKVTQSSRYLVKRTGEKVFLECVQDMDHENMFWYRQDPGLGLRLIYFSYDVKMKEKGDIPEGYSVSREKKERFSLILESASTNQTSMYLCASSPSGTTSDTDTQYFGPGTRLTVL.

The chain links TRBV5-4 to TRBJ2-2; possible D gene TRBD2, 5 bases. Deletions cut 4 bases from V and 0 bases from J, with 10 bases between. The length of the CDR3 is 15 residues. Germline CDR1 is SGHNT and CDR2 is YYREEE (reference sequence). The CDR3 loop reads CASSSPGSNTGELFF. DNA for the CDR3: TGTGCCAGCAGCAGCCCGGGGTCGAACACCGGGGAGCTGTTTTTT.

J is TRBJ2-5 and V is TRBV27; TRBD2 matches 10 bases. The V gene's germline CDR1 is MNHEY and CDR2 SMNVEV (reference sequence). The CDR3 runs 15 residues. V was pared by 6 bases and J by 3 bases, with 7 bases of the junction left unmatched. The CDR3 region is CASSLAGEVKETQYF. CDR3 nucleotide sequence: TGTGCCAGCAGCCTAGCGGGGGAAGTTAAAGAGACCCAGTACTTC.

Remarks on this clone: This specimen includes other DNA sequences encoding the same CDR3. The gene calls are TRBV18 and TRBJ2-3; no clear D. Germline CDR1 is KGHSH and CDR2 is LQKENI. This CDR3 spans 13 amino acids. The ends were cut back, 2 bases at V and 0 bases at J, with 3 bases in the middle. The chain's CDR3 is CASSPGSTDTQYF. DNA of the CDR3: TGTGCCAGCTCACCAGGGAGCACAGATACGCAGTATTTT.

The chain joins TRBV30 to TRBJ1-1, with D tentatively TRBD1 (5 bases). Germline V lookup: CDR1 GTSNPN, CDR2 SVGIG (reference sequence). V was cut by 8 bases and J by 5 bases, with 18 bases left in between. This CDR3 has 13 residues. Here the CDR3 DNA reads TGTGCCACTCGACAGACGATGAGGACTGAAGCTTTCTTT. Protein product: CATRQTMRTEAFF.

The rearrangement joins TRBV27 to TRBJ2-7; D is possibly TRBD2 (5 bases). The V gene's germline CDR1 is MNHEY and CDR2 SMNVEV (reference sequence). This CDR3 comprises 15 residues. V shed 3 bases and J shed 2 bases, with 14 bases lying between them. The CDR3 DNA follows: TGTGCCAGCAGTTTGACGAGGGAGAGGACCTACGAGCAGTACTTC. Its translation: CASSLTRERTYEQYF.

This clone was seen a single time. The chain carries TRBV6-5 and TRBJ1-2, with 7 bases identical to TRBD1. V dropped 7 bases and J dropped 8; count of bases not matched to a gene: 10. Per the germline V gene, CDR1 is MNHEY and CDR2 is SVGAGI. The CDR3 runs 13 residues. The CDR3 here is CASKPTGVRGYTF. The CDR3 DNA sequence: TGTGCCAGCAAGCCCACAGGGGTGCGGGGCTACACCTTC.

This chain joins TRBV18 and TRBJ1-1; unclear D gene. Germline V gene lookup returns CDR1 KGHSH and CDR2 LQKENI. The CDR3 runs to 14 residues. V was pared by 4 bases and J by 1 base, with 10 bases between. CDR3 in amino acids: CASSLGSTNTEAFF. The CDR3 nucleotides read TGTGCCAGCTCACTAGGGTCAACGAACACTGAAGCTTTCTTT.

The chain recombines TRBV7-2 with TRBJ2-3; 9 bases agree with TRBD2. The germline V gene has CDR1 SGHTA and CDR2 FQGNSA. This CDR3 region has 17 residues. J was trimmed by 3 bases and V by 4 bases; bases with no gene match: 11. The CDR3, as DNA: TGTGCCAGCAGCTCCGCCGGAGGGACTAGCTCAACAGATACGCAGTATTTT. It is translated as CASSSAGGTSSTDTQYF.

This chain connects TRBV19 to TRBJ2-2; unclear D gene. This CDR3 region has 14 residues. V was cut by 5 bases and J by 0 bases, with 7 bases left in between. CDR1 and CDR2 from the germline V gene are LNHDA and SQIVND (reference sequence). The CDR3 coding sequence is TGTGCCAGTAGTCGGCAGGCGAACACCGGGGAGCTGTTTTTT. The encoded protein is CASSRQANTGELFF. The whole variable domain, filled in from reference TRBV19 and TRBJ2-2, reads DGGITQSPKYLFRKEGQNVTLSCEQNLNHDAMYWYRQDPGQGLRLIYYSQIVNDFQKGDIAEGYSVSREKKESFPLTVTSAQKNPTAFYLCASSRQANTGELFFGEGSRLTVL.

The V and J genes are TRBV6-5 and TRBJ1-3; no clear D. The V gene's germline CDR1 is MNHEY and CDR2 SVGAGI. Trimming removed 7 bases at V and 1 base at J, with 11 bases between. This CDR3 comprises 14 residues. Here the CDR3 reads CASTGIRSGNTIYF. In nucleotides, the CDR3 is TGTGCCAGCACCGGAATAAGGTCTGGAAACACCATATATTTT.

The V gene is TRBV19, the J gene TRBJ2-7; D unclear. V lost 2 bases, J lost 0 bases, and 11 bases lay in between. The CDR3 is made up of 15 amino acids. CDR1 LNHDA and CDR2 SQIVND come from the germline V gene (reference sequence). The CDR3 region is CASSISGSGSYEQYF. The CDR3 region has the DNA TGTGCCAGTAGTATATCTGGGTCGGGCTCCTACGAGCAGTACTTC.

CDR3: CSVESQSYEQYF. CDR3 bases: TGCAGCGTTGAGAGTCAGTCCTACGAGCAGTACTTC. V gene TRBV29-1 combines with J gene TRBJ2-7; D not resolved. CDR3 length equals 12 residues. Deletions cut 3 bases from V and 1 base from J, with 7 bases between. From germline, CDR1 is SQVTM and CDR2 ANQGSEA.

This clone has only a few counts. The rearrangement joins TRBV6-5 to TRBJ1-2; D not resolved. V was trimmed by 5 bases and J by 8 bases, leaving 12 bases between them. Germline values: CDR1 MNHEY, CDR2 SVGAGI. The CDR3 is 12 residues long. The CDR3: CASSPFDGGYTF. CDR3 coding DNA: TGTGCCAGCAGTCCCTTCGATGGAGGCTACACCTTC.

The chain links TRBV7-2 to TRBJ2-7, with D unresolved. The CDR3 loop spans 16 amino acids. V was cut by 2 bases and J by 0 bases, with 14 bases left in between. Germline lookup yields CDR1 SGHTA and CDR2 FQGNSA. The DNA for the CDR3 is TGTGCCAGCAGCTTACTCGTCAGTCCATCCTCCTACGAGCAGTACTTC. It yields the protein CASSLLVSPSSYEQYF.

V is TRBV30 and J is TRBJ2-1; maybe TRBD2 (6 bases). Germline V gives CDR1 GTSNPN, CDR2 SVGIG (reference sequence). This CDR3 is built from 14 residues. V gave up 4 bases and J gave up 2 bases, with 12 bases separating them. CDR3 sequence: CAWNGLTPYNEQFF. The CDR3 nucleotides are TGTGCCTGGAACGGACTAACCCCCTACAATGAGCAGTTCTTC.

The rearrangement uses TRBV5-4 and TRBJ2-1; D not certain. Trimming shortened V by 4 bases and J by 1 base, and 15 bases separated the two germline ends. This CDR3 contains 16 residues. The V gene's germline CDR1 is SGHNT and CDR2 YYREEE (reference sequence). CDR3 sequence: CASSPGGPQSYNEQFF. CDR3 nucleotides: TGTGCCAGCAGCCCCGGCGGACCGCAATCCTACAATGAGCAGTTCTTC.

The V gene is TRBV27, the J gene TRBJ1-4; D is unresolved. V was trimmed by 6 bases and J by 0 bases, leaving 11 bases between them. CDR3 size: 15 residues. CDR1 is MNHEY and CDR2 is SMNVEV in the germline V gene (reference sequence). The CDR3 spells CASSQAGATNEKLFF. The CDR3 bases are TGTGCCAGCAGCCAGGCGGGTGCAACTAATGAAAAACTGTTTTTT. The full variable domain, in which reference TRBV27 and TRBJ1-4 provide the parts outside the CDR3, is EAQVTQNPRYLITVTGKKLTVTCSQNMNHEYMSWYRQDPGLGLRQIYYSMNVEVTDKGDVPEGYKVSRKEKRNFPLILESPSPNQTSLYFCASSQAGATNEKLFFGSGTQLSVL.

The V and J genes are TRBV7-3 and TRBJ2-7, with 14 bases aligning to TRBD2. This CDR3 is 15 amino acids long. Germline V gives CDR1 SGHTA, CDR2 FQGTGA. The J segment lost 4 bases and the V segment lost 4 bases, leaving 3 bases of the junction unmatched. CDR3 DNA sequence: TGTGCCAGCAGCTGGGGGACTAGCGGGAGTTACGAGCAGTACTTC. Its protein is CASSWGTSGSYEQYF.

In this sample, this clone turned up a few times. The CDR3 DNA sequence: TGTGCCAGCAGTACCGGGCGAACCGACCTCCACTTT. This codes for CASSTGRTDLHF. J is TRBJ1-6 and V is TRBV28; no clear D gene. CDR1 is MDHEN and CDR2 is SYDVKM in the germline V gene. The CDR3 sequence is 12 residues long. Trimming removed 5 bases at V and 15 bases at J, with 14 bases between.